The sequence of this T cell receptor (beta chain) was determined in a study of T cell changes during pregnancy in multiple sclerosis. Data came from immunoSEQ multiplex PCR; TCRdb stores just in-frame clones and leaves some out. The sample includes tens of thousands of clones, almost 90% of them seen just once. Looked up from germline, CDR1 is SNHLY and CDR2 is FYNNEI. V lost 6 bases, J lost 4 bases, and 2 bases stayed unmatched. This CDR3 contains 13 residues. Sequencing used CD4+ T cells from peripheral blood mononuclear cells, obtained in the first trimester of pregnancy. The chain is built from TRBV2 and TRBJ1-5, with TRBD1 matching over 8 bases. The clonotype originates from a female donor in good health, enrolled as a control in a pregnancy study. The CDR3 bases are TGTGCCAGCAGGGGGACAGGAAATCAGCCCCAGCATTTT. Its translation is CASRGTGNQPQHF.